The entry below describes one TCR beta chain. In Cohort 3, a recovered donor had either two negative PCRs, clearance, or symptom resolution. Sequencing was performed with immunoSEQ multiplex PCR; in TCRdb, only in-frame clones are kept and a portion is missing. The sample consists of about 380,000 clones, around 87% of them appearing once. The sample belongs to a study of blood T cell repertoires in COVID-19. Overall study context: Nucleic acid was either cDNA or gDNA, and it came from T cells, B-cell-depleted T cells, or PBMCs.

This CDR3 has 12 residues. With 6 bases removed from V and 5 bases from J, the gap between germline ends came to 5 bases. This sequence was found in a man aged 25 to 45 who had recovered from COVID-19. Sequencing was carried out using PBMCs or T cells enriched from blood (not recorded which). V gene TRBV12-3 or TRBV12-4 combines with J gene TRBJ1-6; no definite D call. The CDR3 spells CASRSNNSPLHF. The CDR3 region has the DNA TGTGCCAGCAGGTCCAATAATTCACCCCTCCACTTT.